A single sample is the source of the 21 T cell receptor beta chains below, sequenced in a study of response to subunit inactivated influenza vaccine. MiXCR, run by TCRdb on the RT-PCR reads, gives a single entry per CDR3 protein. The sample consists of about 500,000 distinct CDR3 sequences, approximately 16% of them appearing once. The sequencing here drew on CD4+ T cells sorted from PBMCs, taken about 24 months after vaccination. All receptors come from a man aged 45-69 years who received an inactivated influenza vaccine.

The CDR3 DNA is TGCGCCAGCAGCCTGCCCACGGGGGGGACCACAGATACGCAGTATTTT. Translation: CASSLPTGGTTDTQYF. The chain recombines TRBV5-1 with TRBJ2-3; 8 bases fit TRBD2. The CDR3 covers 16 residues. Trimming cost V 4 bases and J 2 bases; bases outside gene matches: 9. Germline CDR1 SGHRS, CDR2 YFSETQ.

This chain links TRBV4-2 with TRBJ2-5, with D possibly TRBD2 on 6 matching bases. The length of the CDR3 is 16 residues. Trimming removed 2 bases at V and 2 bases at J, with 15 bases between. Germline CDR1 LGHNA, CDR2 YNFKEQ. Here the CDR3 reads CASSQSRWRGQETQYF. CDR3 bases: TGTGCCAGCAGCCAATCTCGTTGGAGGGGTCAAGAGACCCAGTACTTC.

This clonotype appeared many times. The chain is built from TRBV5-6 and TRBJ1-2; possibly TRBD1 for D (5 bases). The CDR3 has 14 residues. Trimming removed 4 bases from V and 3 bases from J, with 13 bases in between. CDR1 and CDR2 (germline): SGHDT, YYEEEE. The CDR3 region has the DNA TGTGCCAGCAGCGTCTCCGACAGATACTATGGCTACACCTTC. Protein: CASSVSDRYYGYTF.

The chain recombines TRBV28 with TRBJ2-5; a possible D gene is TRBD1 (6 bases). The CDR3 is 13 residues long. Germline CDR1 is MDHEN and CDR2 is SYDVKM. V gave up 6 bases and J gave up 3 bases, with 11 bases separating them. The CDR3: CASSPYREETQYF. The CDR3, as DNA: TGTGCCAGCAGCCCTTACAGGGAAGAGACCCAGTACTTC.

V and J are TRBV6-5 and TRBJ2-7; D could derive from TRBD1 or TRBD2 (6 bases each). CDR1 and CDR2 (germline): MNHEY, SVGAGI. Between the trimmed V and J ends, which lost 2 bases and 0 bases, there was a span of 17 bases. This CDR3 has 17 amino acids. The chain's CDR3 is CASSYGNTGRSSYEQYF. For the CDR3, the DNA is TGTGCCAGCAGTTACGGGAACACAGGGAGGAGCTCCTACGAGCAGTACTTC.

This clonotype was seen a handful of times. This chain joins TRBV11-2 and TRBJ2-3, with D uncertain. Trimming cost V 11 bases and J 8 bases, with 11 bases left between them. Germline-derived CDR1 and CDR2 are SGHAT and FQNNGV. This CDR3 region has 10 residues. CDR3 DNA sequence: TGTGCCGGCTCCTCGGTTACGCAGTATTTT. Translating gives CAGSSVTQYF.

The rearrangement uses TRBV5-1 and TRBJ2-1; tentative D call: TRBD1 (6 bases). The CDR3 sequence is 14 residues long. CDR1 is SGHRS, CDR2 YFSETQ, per germline. V lost 6 bases, J lost 3 bases, and 13 bases lay in between. CDR3: CASNKGELYNEQFF. Written as DNA, the CDR3 is TGCGCCAGCAACAAGGGGGAACTCTACAATGAGCAGTTCTTC.

The chain carries TRBV7-9 and TRBJ2-2; a possible D gene is TRBD2 (5 bases). The CDR3 contains 13 residues. Germline V gene data show CDR1 as SEHNR and CDR2 as FQNEAQ (reference sequence). Trimming stripped 5 bases from V and 4 bases from J, with 8 bases between. CDR3 sequence (DNA): TGTGCCAGCAGCAGAGGGATCACCGGGGAGCTGTTTTTT. It specifies CASSRGITGELFF. The full variable domain, with the rest looked up from reference TRBV7-9 and TRBJ2-2, is DTGVSQNPRHKITKRGQNVTFRCDPISEHNRLYWYRQTLGQGPEFLTYFQNEAQLEKSRLLSDRFSAERPKGSFSTLEIQRTEQGDSAMYLCASSRGITGELFFGEGSRLTVL.

There are a few counts of this clonotype. The chain employs TRBV10-3 and TRBJ2-1, with D unclear. The CDR3 has 14 residues. Looked up from germline, CDR1 is ENHRY and CDR2 is SYGVKD. V was cut by 2 bases and J by 4 bases, with 9 bases left in between. CDR3 region: CAISETTRYNEQFF. In nucleotides, the CDR3 is TGTGCCATCAGTGAGACTACCAGATACAATGAGCAGTTCTTC.

This clonotype was found a few times. The chain recombines TRBV7-2 with TRBJ2-2; TRBD2 is a possible D gene (5 bases). V gave up 5 bases and J gave up 1 base, with 14 bases separating them. The CDR3 spans 16 residues. Germline V lookup: CDR1 SGHTA, CDR2 FQGNSA. CDR3 DNA sequence: TGTGCCAGCAGCAACTACATGAGGGAGAACACCGGGGAGCTGTTTTTT. This sequence encodes CASSNYMRENTGELFF.

This clonotype has just a few counts. This chain uses TRBV10-3 with TRBJ2-3; 14 bases line up with TRBD2. This CDR3 has 16 residues. V lost 10 bases and J lost 1; bases outside the gene matches: 7. Germline V CDR1 and CDR2: ENHRY, SYGVKD. DNA for the CDR3: TGTGCCACGCGACTAGCGGGAGGGCCAGGCACAGATACGCAGTATTTT. It specifies CATRLAGGPGTDTQYF.

At least ten counts were recorded for this clonotype. In DNA form, the CDR3 reads TGTGCCATCACCCAAGACGGGAGCTCCTACGAGCAGTACTTC. Its protein product is CAITQDGSSYEQYF. The V call is TRBV10-3, the J call TRBJ2-7, with D perhaps TRBD2 (6 bases). This CDR3 is 14 amino acids long. Germline CDR1 reads ENHRY; CDR2 reads SYGVKD. V was trimmed by 7 bases and J by 0 bases, leaving 13 bases between them.

This clonotype was counted a few times. The chain couples TRBV1 to TRBJ1-1; no DNA check was done on the table's D call, TRBD1. TRBV1 is reported as a pseudogene. The CDR3 extends over 20 amino acids. CDR3 DNA sequence: TGCACCAGCAGCCAAGATCCCGACAGGGCGAGGTCGGCGATGAACACTGAAGCTTTCTTT. As protein: CTSSQDPDRARSAMNTEAFF.

The genes are TRBV12-3 or TRBV12-4 and TRBJ2-3, with D tentatively TRBD1 or TRBD2 (5 bases each). CDR3 size: 14 residues. Trimming cost V 6 bases and J 8 bases, with 18 bases left between them. The CDR3 DNA is TGTGCCAGCAGCCTAAGAGAGGGACGCGTTACGCAGTATTTT. Its protein is CASSLREGRVTQYF.

This clonotype showed up just a few times. The rearrangement uses TRBV20-1 and TRBJ2-1; 12 nucleotides match TRBD2. V lost 0 bases and J lost 0; bases outside the gene matches: 9. The CDR3 consists of 19 residues. Germline lookup yields CDR1 DFQATT and CDR2 SNEGSKA (reference sequence). CDR3 DNA: TGCAGTGCTAGAGACCCTAGCGGGGGGGGAATCAGCTCCTACAATGAGCAGTTCTTC. Its translation is CSARDPSGGGISSYNEQFF.

This clonotype has a count of ten or more. The V and J genes are TRBV12-3 or TRBV12-4 and TRBJ2-3; D is ambiguous. Trimming shortened V by 3 bases and J by 4 bases, and 11 bases separated the two germline ends. The CDR3 totals 14 residues. CDR3 nucleotides: TGTGCCAGCAGTTTCGGGTCAGGCGCAGATACGCAGTATTTT. Its translation: CASSFGSGADTQYF.

The chain recombines TRBV29-1 with TRBJ2-1; possibly TRBD1 for D (5 bases). CDR1 is SQVTM, CDR2 ANQGSEA, per germline. The CDR3 loop spans 12 amino acids. V was cut by 8 bases and J by 6 bases, with 14 bases left in between. CDR3 sequence reads: CSTDSMGNEQFF. CDR3 bases: TGCAGCACTGACAGCATGGGCAATGAGCAGTTCTTC.

This clonotype occurred a few times. The V gene is TRBV27, the J gene TRBJ2-3, with D uncertain. Germline CDR1 and CDR2: MNHEY and SMNVEV (reference sequence). V was trimmed by 3 bases and J by 4 bases, leaving 8 bases between them. CDR3 length: 13 amino acids. The CDR3 DNA reads as TGTGCCAGCAGTTTCACCCGTTCAGATACGCAGTATTTT. Translation: CASSFTRSDTQYF.

The CDR3 nucleotides read TGTGCCAGCAGCCTGGAGAGGTCTAACTATGGCTACACCTTC. This encodes CASSLERSNYGYTF. V is TRBV11-2 and J is TRBJ1-2; no clear D gene. The CDR3 covers 14 residues. Trimming pared 5 bases from V and 0 bases from J, leaving 10 bases between. Germline values: CDR1 SGHAT, CDR2 FQNNGV.

This clonotype turned up a few times. The chain is built from TRBV4-3 and TRBJ2-3; TRBD1 is a possible D gene (8 bases). This CDR3 has 16 residues. The germline gives CDR1 LGHNA, CDR2 YSLEER. Trimming took off 3 bases at V and 4 bases at J, with 17 bases between the two ends. The CDR3 here is CASSQGRQGRADTQYF. The CDR3 region has the DNA TGCGCCAGCAGCCAGGGGCGACAGGGGAGGGCAGATACGCAGTATTTT.

CDR3 sequence reads: CASSKRDREPYNEQFF. The CDR3 DNA reads as TGTGCCAGCAGTAAAAGGGACAGGGAACCTTACAATGAGCAGTTCTTC. This chain uses TRBV6-1 with TRBJ2-1; 9 bases agree with TRBD1. The CDR3 consists of 16 residues. Germline V gene data show CDR1 as MNHNS and CDR2 as SASEGT. After removal of 5 bases from V and 4 bases from J, the junction contained 9 bases not matched to a gene.